The clone carrying this T cell receptor beta chain was detected a few times. Germline-derived CDR1 and CDR2 are LGHNT and FRNRAP. The V gene lost 7 bases and the J gene lost 0 bases, with 10 bases spanning the gap. The CDR3 is 14 amino acids. This sample is drawn from a study of T-cell memory formation after mild COVID-19. From the 5' RACE reads, TCRdb called clonotypes with MiXCR, one entry per CDR3 protein. The sample lists hundreds of thousands of distinct CDR3 sequences; more than 15% were seen once. The receptor was isolated from a man between 18 and 35 years old who had mild COVID-19 (a few samples of this study predate the infection). Cell type and time point are not known. Sequencing used PBMCs or a T cell subset sorted from them (not recorded which). The rearrangement links TRBV12-5 to TRBJ2-1; possible D gene TRBD2, 5 bases. CDR3 sequence: CASEVTSSYNEQFF. The CDR3 DNA reads as TGTGCTAGTGAGGTTACTAGCTCCTACAATGAGCAGTTCTTC.